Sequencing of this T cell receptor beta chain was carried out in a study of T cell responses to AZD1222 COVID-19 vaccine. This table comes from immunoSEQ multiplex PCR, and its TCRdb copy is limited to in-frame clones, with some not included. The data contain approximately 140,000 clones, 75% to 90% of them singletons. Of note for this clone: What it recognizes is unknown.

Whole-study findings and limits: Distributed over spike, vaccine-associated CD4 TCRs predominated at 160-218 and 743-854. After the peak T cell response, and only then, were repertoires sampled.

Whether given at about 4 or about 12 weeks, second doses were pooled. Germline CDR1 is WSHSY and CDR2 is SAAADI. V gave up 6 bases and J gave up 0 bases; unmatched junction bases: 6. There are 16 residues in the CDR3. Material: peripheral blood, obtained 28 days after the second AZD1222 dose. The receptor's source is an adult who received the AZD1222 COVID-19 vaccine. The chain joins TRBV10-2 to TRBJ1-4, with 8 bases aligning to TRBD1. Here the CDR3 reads CASRKGQAATNEKLFF. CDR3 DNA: TGCGCCAGCAGAAAGGGACAGGCTGCAACTAATGAAAAACTGTTTTTT.